This T cell receptor (beta chain) was retrieved from a study of blood T cell repertoires in COVID-19. Study-level information: Samples representing acute and convalescent COVID-19 were sourced from the United States, Italy and Spain. Sources were T cells, B-cell-depleted T cells, or PBMCs; the material itself was cDNA or gDNA.

As handled by the study authors: How many nucleated cells were present was estimated from reference gene primer amplification. The table came from immunoSEQ multiplex PCR; TCRdb's copy has only in-frame clones and leaves some out. From that table come the V and J calls and clone size; the DNA was used to work out D and trimming. The sample contains about 190,000 clones, 84% of which appear only once. Germline CDR1 and CDR2: SGHDT and YYEEEE. With 0 bases clipped from V and 8 bases from J, the junction kept 3 bases outside the gene matches. The CDR3 is 13 amino acids. The source of this sequence is a man in his thirties or forties with active or convalescent COVID-19. The chain has TRBV5-6 and TRBJ1-2, with 8 positions matching TRBD1. Sequenced input: peripheral blood. The CDR3 DNA reads as TGTGCCAGCAGCTTGGGGGCAGGGGGCGGCTACACCTTC. It specifies CASSLGAGGGYTF.